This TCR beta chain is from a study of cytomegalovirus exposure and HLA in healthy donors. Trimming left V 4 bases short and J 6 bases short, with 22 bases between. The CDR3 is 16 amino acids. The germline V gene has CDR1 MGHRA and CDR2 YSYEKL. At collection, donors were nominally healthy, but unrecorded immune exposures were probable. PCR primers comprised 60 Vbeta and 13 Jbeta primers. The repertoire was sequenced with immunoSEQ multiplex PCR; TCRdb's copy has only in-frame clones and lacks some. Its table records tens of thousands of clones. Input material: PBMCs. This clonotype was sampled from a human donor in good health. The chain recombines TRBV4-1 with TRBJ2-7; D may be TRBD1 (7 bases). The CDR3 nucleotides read TGCGCCAGCAGCCGATCGGAAGAGACAGGGACTTTCGAGCAGTACTTC. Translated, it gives CASSRSEETGTFEQYF.